This record looks at one T cell receptor (beta chain) sequence and its context. In the original processing: Reference gene primer amplification gave nucleated cell count estimates. Repertoires were generated with immunoSEQ multiplex PCR, while TCRdb's copy carries only in-frame clones and drops some. V, J and clone size are those of that table, while D and trimming were read from the DNA. The sample carries roughly 230,000 clones, roughly 90% recorded once. These data belong to a study of blood T cell repertoires in COVID-19. Across the study: Material from acute and convalescent COVID-19 was sourced from the United States, Italy and Spain. The cDNA or gDNA used as material had been derived from T cells, B-cell-depleted T cells, or PBMCs.

In Seattle, patients joined the study during active infection and were tracked longitudinally. The sample consisted of peripheral blood. The receptor was derived from a woman in her sixties or seventies with COVID-19, enrolled during active disease.

The CDR3 nucleotides read TGTGCCAGCAGCGTAGATCTGGCAGGTGGGACTAATGAAAAACTGTTTTTT. It codes for CASSVDLAGGTNEKLFF. The chain combines TRBV9 with TRBJ1-4; D remains unclear. V was trimmed by 0 bases and J by 2 bases, leaving 14 bases between them. From germline, CDR1 is SGDLS and CDR2 YYNGEE. The CDR3 loop spans 17 amino acids.